The 27 T cell receptor beta chains reported below all come from one sample, sequenced in a study of patients and donors after allogeneic stem cell transplantation. TCRdb re-analysed the RT-PCR reads in MiXCR, keeping a single row per CDR3 protein. The sample yields 30,000 to 40,000 distinct CDR3 sequences, less than 45% seen once. Sequenced material: blood, either unsorted or a sorted T cell fraction (not recorded which). All receptors come from a human donor who was either an allogeneic HSCT recipient or a stem cell or donor lymphocyte infusion donor (not recorded which). It is not recorded whose cells these are; they may come from a transplant donor.

The chain couples TRBV29-1 to TRBJ1-5; 9 nucleotides match TRBD1. The CDR3 contains 13 residues. V dropped 6 bases and J dropped 5; count of bases not matched to a gene: 5. Germline CDR1 reads SQVTM; CDR2 reads ANQGSEA. CDR3 loop: CSVGTGTDQPQHF. The CDR3 DNA reads as TGCAGCGTAGGGACAGGGACGGATCAGCCCCAGCATTTT.

This clonotype was seen a handful of times. This chain uses TRBV12-3 or TRBV12-4 with TRBJ1-1, with D perhaps matching TRBD1 (6 bases). CDR3 length: 13 residues. With 6 bases removed from V and 4 bases from J, the gap between germline ends came to 12 bases. CDR3 region: CASRELGGTEAFF. The DNA for the CDR3 is TGTGCCAGCAGAGAGCTAGGGGGCACTGAAGCTTTCTTT.

The CDR3 spells CASSPRVWPGGSNQPQHF. In nucleotides, the CDR3 is TGTGCCAGCAGTCCCCGAGTATGGCCAGGAGGTAGCAATCAGCCCCAGCATTTT. This sequence joins TRBV12-3 or TRBV12-4 and TRBJ1-5; the D is unclear. The CDR3 is made up of 18 amino acids. V lost 5 bases, J lost 0 bases, and 20 bases lay in between.

The rearrangement joins TRBV7-9 to TRBJ2-7; 11 nucleotides align to TRBD2. The germline V gene has CDR1 SEHNR and CDR2 FQNEAQ (reference sequence). Trimming at V came to 1 base and at J to 2 bases, leaving 4 bases not matched to a gene. This CDR3 region has 16 residues. Here the CDR3 DNA reads TGTGCCAGCAGCTTAGGGGGGACTAGCGGAACCTACGAGCAGTACTTC. It codes for CASSLGGTSGTYEQYF.

There are a few counts of this clonotype. The V call is TRBV24-1, the J call TRBJ1-5, with D perhaps TRBD1 (6 bases). V lost 6 bases and J 7 bases, leaving 18 bases between the germline ends. Looked up from germline, CDR1 is KGHDR and CDR2 is SFDVKD. The CDR3 extends over 15 amino acids. The CDR3 coding sequence is TGTGCCACCAGTTCCAGGTCGGGGGGCGGGCAGCCCCAGCATTTT. This translates into CATSSRSGGGQPQHF.

The chain links TRBV11-3 to TRBJ2-7; 7 nucleotides line up with TRBD1. CDR3 length equals 13 residues. Germline V gene lookup returns CDR1 SGHNT and CDR2 YENEEA. The V segment lost 5 bases and the J segment 3 bases; nucleotides outside the gene matches: 4. DNA for the CDR3: TGTGCCAGCAGCGCGGACAGGAACTACGAGCAGTACGTC. Translating gives CASSADRNYEQYV.

This chain joins TRBV7-6 and TRBJ2-2; TRBD2 aligns across 7 bases. J lost 0 bases, V lost 4 bases, and 5 bases had no gene match. This CDR3 spans 16 amino acids. Germline V CDR1 and CDR2: SGHVS, FNYEAQ. CDR3 DNA: TGTGCCAGCAGCTCCGGGAGGCTTGCGAACACCGGGGAGCTGTTTTTT. Translation: CASSSGRLANTGELFF.

The chain couples TRBV7-9 to TRBJ1-2, with D possibly being TRBD1 (5 bases). Germline-derived CDR1 and CDR2 are SEHNR and FQNEAQ (reference sequence). V dropped 5 bases and J dropped 8 bases, with 24 bases sitting between them. The CDR3 runs 16 residues. The CDR3, as DNA: TGTGCCAGCAGCCGACGAGGAGGGACGTGGTGGTTCGGCTACACCTTC. Translated, it gives CASSRRGGTWWFGYTF.

This clonotype was recorded only once. The chain joins TRBV20-1 to TRBJ1-4; 10 nucleotides align to TRBD1. This CDR3 is 16 amino acids long. Germline CDR1 reads DFQATT; CDR2 reads SNEGSKA (reference sequence). The V and J ends lost 3 bases and 9 bases, in that order; junction bases with no gene match: 13. This CDR3 reads CSASSGQGLLRKKLFF. The DNA for the CDR3 is TGCAGTGCTAGTTCGGGACAGGGGCTCTTGAGGAAAAAACTGTTTTTT.

V and J are TRBV11-3 and TRBJ1-2; maybe TRBD1 (5 bases). This CDR3 contains 14 residues. Germline V gene data show CDR1 as SGHNT and CDR2 as YENEEA. The V and J ends lost 1 base and 7 bases respectively, with 13 bases between them. The CDR3 loop reads CASSLGRAGSGYTF. CDR3 nucleotides: TGTGCCAGCAGCTTAGGCAGGGCGGGCTCTGGCTACACCTTC.

This clonotype was seen repeatedly, ten times or more. The gene calls are TRBV7-9 and TRBJ1-3, with 9 positions matching TRBD1. The CDR3 contains 16 residues. CDR1 and CDR2 (germline): SEHNR, FQNEAQ (reference sequence). V was pared by 3 bases and J by 4 bases, with 7 bases of the junction left unmatched. CDR3 sequence: CASSFTGTGIGNTIYF. Here the CDR3 DNA reads TGTGCCAGCAGCTTCACCGGGACAGGGATCGGAAACACCATATATTTT.

The CDR3 nucleotides read TGCAGTGCTGATACTAGAAATGAGCAGTTCTTC. Translating gives CSADTRNEQFF. The V and J genes are TRBV20-1 and TRBJ2-1, with a possible D match to TRBD2 (5 bases). CDR3 size: 11 residues. Trimming took off 5 bases at V and 7 bases at J, with 9 bases between the two ends. Germline V gives CDR1 DFQATT, CDR2 SNEGSKA (reference sequence).

J is TRBJ1-6 and V is TRBV20-1; D is ambiguous. From germline, CDR1 is DFQATT and CDR2 SNEGSKA (reference sequence). The CDR3 contains 13 residues. V dropped 1 base and J dropped 10 bases, with 11 bases sitting between them. CDR3 sequence: CSARGGFGSPLHF. CDR3 in DNA: TGCAGTGCTAGAGGAGGATTTGGATCACCCCTCCACTTT.

The rearrangement links TRBV7-2 to TRBJ2-3; D call uncertain. CDR1 SGHTA and CDR2 FQGNSA come from the germline V gene. Between the trimmed V and J ends, which lost 4 bases and 7 bases, there was a span of 9 bases. There are 12 residues in the CDR3. The CDR3 nucleotides read TGTGCCAGCAGCTCCCGGCACCATACGCAGTATTTT. The encoded protein is CASSSRHHTQYF. Full variable domain (missing parts from reference TRBV7-2 and TRBJ2-3): GAGVSQSPSNKVTEKGKDVELRCDPISGHTALYWYRQSLGQGLEFLIYFQGNSAPDKSGLPSDRFSAERTGGSVSTLTIQRTQQEDSAVYLCASSSRHHTQYFGPGTRLTVL.

The rearrangement links TRBV9 to TRBJ2-1; tentative D call: TRBD1 (6 bases). This CDR3 is 15 amino acids long. CDR1 and CDR2 from the germline V gene are SGDLS and YYNGEE. The V gene lost 6 bases and the J gene lost 8 bases, with 21 bases spanning the gap. CDR3 in amino acids: CASKGSGTGNDEQFF. The CDR3 bases are TGTGCCAGCAAAGGGTCCGGAACAGGGAATGATGAGCAGTTCTTC.

The chain joins TRBV7-2 to TRBJ1-2; D is ambiguous. The length of the CDR3 is 13 residues. Germline values: CDR1 SGHTA, CDR2 FQGNSA. V gave up 5 bases and J gave up 4 bases, with 11 bases separating them. The CDR3 sequence: CASSPRAFYGYTF. CDR3 DNA: TGTGCCAGCAGCCCAAGGGCCTTCTATGGCTACACCTTC.

The chain is built from TRBV7-9 and TRBJ2-1; D call uncertain. The germline V gene has CDR1 SEHNR and CDR2 FQNEAQ (reference sequence). The CDR3 spans 12 residues. Trimming pared 1 base from V and 8 bases from J, leaving 6 bases between. In nucleotides, the CDR3 is TGTGCCAGCAGCTTAGTGGCGGATGAGCAGTTCTTC. It codes for CASSLVADEQFF.

The chain links TRBV12-3 or TRBV12-4 to TRBJ1-3, with 8 bases aligning to TRBD1. V shed 5 bases and J 5 bases; nucleotides not matched to a gene: 8. This CDR3 has 15 residues. The DNA of the CDR3 is TGTGCCAGCAGTCCAGGACAGGGAAGCAGAAACACCATATATTTT. Translating gives CASSPGQGSRNTIYF.

The V and J genes are TRBV11-1 and TRBJ1-5; 8 bases are a match to TRBD1. Trimming at V came to 6 bases and at J to 7 bases, leaving 5 bases not matched to a gene. This CDR3 is built from 13 residues. Looked up from germline, CDR1 is SGHAT and CDR2 is FQDESV (reference sequence). This CDR3 is CASSRDRGQPQHF. CDR3 in DNA: TGTGCCAGCAGTCGAGACAGGGGACAGCCCCAGCATTTT.

This clonotype was counted only a few times. This chain joins TRBV12-3 or TRBV12-4 and TRBJ1-3, with D tentatively TRBD1 (5 bases). Trimming stripped 8 bases from V and 0 bases from J, with 5 bases between. The CDR3 spans 12 residues. The CDR3, as DNA: TGTGCCAGCGGACACTCTGGAAACACCATATATTTT. Protein sequence: CASGHSGNTIYF.

Here the CDR3 reads CASSELETGTNEQFF. The CDR3 region has the DNA TGCGCCAGCAGCGAACTAGAGACAGGGACCAATGAGCAGTTCTTC. The chain joins TRBV5-1 to TRBJ2-1; 7 bases fit TRBD1. This CDR3 has 15 amino acids. Germline assignment: CDR1 SGHRS and CDR2 YFSETQ. Trimming at V came to 4 bases and at J to 6 bases, leaving 10 bases not matched to a gene.

The V call is TRBV5-1, the J call TRBJ2-5; 10 bases fit TRBD2. The germline gives CDR1 SGHRS, CDR2 YFSETQ. The CDR3 covers 14 residues. Losses at the gene ends were 5 bases for V and 5 bases for J; bases not matched to a gene: 6. The CDR3 here is CASRPLAGVETQYF. CDR3 nucleotide sequence: TGCGCCAGCAGACCTCTAGCGGGAGTGGAGACCCAGTACTTC.

The chain uses TRBV12-3 or TRBV12-4 and TRBJ2-3; a possible D gene is TRBD1 (6 bases). The CDR3 has 18 amino acids. Deletions cut 6 bases from V and 6 bases from J, with 28 bases between. The CDR3 bases are TGTGCCAGCAGCCGAGTCTTACAGGGCCTTCTGGCCCCCGATACGCAGTATTTT. Translating it yields CASSRVLQGLLAPDTQYF.

This clonotype was seen more than once but under ten times. The rearrangement links TRBV12-3 or TRBV12-4 to TRBJ2-1; 10 nucleotides align to TRBD1. The CDR3 sequence is 15 residues long. The J segment lost 5 bases and the V segment lost 7 bases, leaving 8 bases of the junction unmatched. The DNA of the CDR3 is TGTGCCAGCAACCTGAGGGGGACAGGGGACAATGAGCAGTTCTTC. Amino acid sequence: CASNLRGTGDNEQFF.

The chain links TRBV13 to TRBJ2-7; 7 positions agree with TRBD1. V lost 0 bases to trimming and J lost 7 bases; unmatched junction nucleotides: 6. This CDR3 has 14 amino acids. Per germline, CDR1 PRHDT and CDR2 FYEKMQ (reference sequence). This CDR3 is CASSLGRQGREQYV. The CDR3, as DNA: TGTGCCAGCAGCTTAGGACGACAGGGCAGAGAGCAGTACGTC.

The gene calls are TRBV29-1 and TRBJ1-2; TRBD1 is a possible D gene (5 bases). Trimming removed 4 bases from V and 9 bases from J, with 9 bases in between. The CDR3 loop spans 10 amino acids. From germline, CDR1 is SQVTM and CDR2 ANQGSEA. CDR3 DNA sequence: TGCAGCGTTGTTGGGGCAAGCTACACCTTC. Residues: CSVVGASYTF.

This clonotype was seen only once. J is TRBJ2-6 and V is TRBV20-1, with D perhaps TRBD1 (5 bases). Germline V gene lookup returns CDR1 DFQATT and CDR2 SNEGSKA (reference sequence). CDR3 length equals 13 residues. V lost 6 bases, J lost 0 bases, and 6 bases lay in between. CDR3 amino acids: CSARDSGANVLTF. CDR3 in DNA: TGCAGTGCCAGGGACTCTGGGGCCAACGTCCTGACTTTC.